The 11 T cell receptor beta chains below come from one sample, sequenced in a study of CD8 T cells in ankylosing spondylitis (TCRdb year 2017). Receptors were amplified or captured by 5' RACE. Sequencing instrument: Illumina HiSeq 2500. The public reads were reanalyzed by TCRdb: fastp trimming at Q25, MiXCR alignment, in-frame beta chains only. Each entry merges the rows of one CDR3 protein and shows their most common DNA and genes. The sample has 250,000 to 350,000 distinct CDR3 sequences on record, 20% of them singletons. Roughly 3.4% of the sample belongs to the ten largest clones. Sequencing was done on a sample of blood, either unsorted or a sorted T cell fraction (not recorded which). These receptors all come from a female donor with ankylosing spondylitis or in good health (not recorded which).

The V gene is TRBV10-3, the J gene TRBJ1-4, with 8 bases aligning to TRBD1. The CDR3 totals 14 residues. With V trimmed by 6 bases and J by 6 bases, 6 bases remained unmatched. Germline assignment: CDR1 ENHRY and CDR2 SYGVKD. The CDR3, as DNA: TGTGCCATCAGGACAGGGGCAGAGGATGAAAAACTGTTTTTT. Protein: CAIRTGAEDEKLFF.

V usage is TRBV19 and J usage is TRBJ1-2; 8 bases agree with TRBD1. J lost 6 bases, V lost 4 bases, and 4 bases had no gene match. The CDR3 contains 13 residues. The germline gives CDR1 LNHDA, CDR2 SQIVND (reference sequence). The CDR3 is CASSTDRDDGYTF. The CDR3, as DNA: TGTGCCAGTAGTACGGACAGGGATGATGGCTACACCTTC.

This clonotype was counted between two and nine times. The V and J genes are TRBV25-1 and TRBJ1-2; D call uncertain. The CDR3 extends over 13 amino acids. Germline V gives CDR1 MGHDK, CDR2 SYGVNS. V shed 2 bases and J shed 8 bases, with 12 bases lying between them. The CDR3 coding sequence is TGTGCCAGCAGTGAAATATGGTTGGGGGGCTACACCTTC. Protein product: CASSEIWLGGYTF.

This clonotype was observed at least ten times. This clone may be a read error of a much larger clone one base away. The chain employs TRBV12-3 or TRBV12-4 and TRBJ1-1; D remains ambiguous. Trimming shortened V by 3 bases and J by 3 bases, and 2 bases separated the two germline ends. CDR3 length equals 11 residues. CDR3 bases: TGTGCCAGCAGTTTCGACACTGAAGCTTTCTTT. The encoded protein is CASSFDTEAFF.

J is TRBJ2-7 and V is TRBV5-6, with D unclear. Trimming removed 8 bases at V and 6 bases at J, with 18 bases between. CDR1 SGHDT and CDR2 YYEEEE come from the germline V gene. The CDR3 has 13 residues. For the CDR3, the DNA is TGTGCCAGGAGCCCCGGCCTGCTCGGCGAGCAGTACTTC. It translates to CARSPGLLGEQYF.

The table lists this clonotype with a few counts. This sequence joins TRBV6-5 and TRBJ1-1; D is uncertain. This CDR3 has 15 amino acids. The germline CDR1 and CDR2 sequences are MNHEY and SVGAGI. V dropped 2 bases and J dropped 7 bases, with 17 bases sitting between them. The CDR3 protein is CASSYGSGWSGEAFF. In nucleotides, the CDR3 is TGTGCCAGCAGTTACGGATCTGGGTGGAGTGGTGAAGCTTTCTTT.

J is TRBJ2-2 and V is TRBV2; D possibly corresponds to TRBD2 (6 bases). CDR1 SNHLY and CDR2 FYNNEI come from the germline V gene. The V end lost 5 bases, the J end lost 3 bases, and 13 bases lay between the germline ends. The CDR3 has 15 amino acids. The CDR3 nucleotides are TGTGCCAGCAGTCCCGGGACTCGGTACACCGGGGAGCTGTTTTTT. This sequence encodes CASSPGTRYTGELFF.

This clonotype has more than one count but fewer than ten. The V and J genes are TRBV12-3 or TRBV12-4 and TRBJ2-1, with D perhaps matching TRBD2 (6 bases). The CDR3 is 15 residues long. Trimming shortened V by 5 bases and J by 8 bases, and 19 bases separated the two germline ends. The DNA for the CDR3 is TGTGCCAGCAGTATGCTGCGGGAAAAGGCTGATGAGCAGTTCTTC. It is translated as CASSMLREKADEQFF.

This rearrangement joins TRBV6-8 to TRBJ1-5, with unresolved D. CDR3 length: 17 amino acids. V lost 4 bases and J lost 0, with 16 bases in between. Germline V gives CDR1 MNHGY, CDR2 SAAAGT. This chain's CDR3 is CASSWNRVRTSNQPQHF. The CDR3, as DNA: TGTGCCAGCAGTTGGAATAGGGTTCGGACTAGCAATCAGCCCCAGCATTTT.

In the case of this clonotype: Germline and junction disagree at one end, which may indicate a read error. The J gene is TRBJ2-4, the V gene TRBV20-1; 14 bases align to TRBD2. CDR3 size: 19 residues. CDR1 and CDR2 (germline): DFQATT, SNEGSKA (reference sequence). For the CDR3, the DNA is TGCTGTGCTAGCTCTCCGACTAGCGGGAGGGCCGAGTCCAAAAACATTCAGTACTTC. This sequence encodes CCASSPTSGRAESKNIQYF.

This clonotype came up a few times. The genes are TRBV20-1 and TRBJ2-1; a weak D match, TRBD2 (5 bases). CDR1 is DFQATT and CDR2 is SNEGSKA in the germline V gene (reference sequence). The CDR3 extends over 11 amino acids. The V end lost 5 bases, the J end lost 9 bases, and 11 bases lay between the germline ends. The CDR3 DNA is TGCAGTGCTGAACTAGAGGGTGAGCAGTTCTTC. Amino acids: CSAELEGEQFF.